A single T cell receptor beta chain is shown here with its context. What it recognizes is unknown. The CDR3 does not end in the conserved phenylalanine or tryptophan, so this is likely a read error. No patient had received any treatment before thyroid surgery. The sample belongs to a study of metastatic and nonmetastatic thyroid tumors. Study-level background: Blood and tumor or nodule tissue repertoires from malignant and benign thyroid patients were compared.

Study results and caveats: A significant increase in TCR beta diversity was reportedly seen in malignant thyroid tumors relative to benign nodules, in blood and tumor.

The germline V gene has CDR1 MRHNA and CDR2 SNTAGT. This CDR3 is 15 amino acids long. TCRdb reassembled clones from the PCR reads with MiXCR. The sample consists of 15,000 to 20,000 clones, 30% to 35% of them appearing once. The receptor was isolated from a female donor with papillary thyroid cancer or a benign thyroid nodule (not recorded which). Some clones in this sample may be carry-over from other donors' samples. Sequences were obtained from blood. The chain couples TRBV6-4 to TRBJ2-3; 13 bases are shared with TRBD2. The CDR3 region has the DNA TGTACCAGCAGTGACGGGACTAGCGGGGTAGATACGCAGTATCTT. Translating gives CTSSDGTSGVDTQYL.